Sequencing of this T cell receptor (beta chain) was carried out in a study of PD-1 blockade in classical Hodgkin lymphoma. As for this clone: Its antigen remains unidentified.

The method was immunoSEQ multiplex PCR; TCRdb's version includes in-frame clones alone and lacks a portion of them. The table shows some 84,000 clones, with about nine tenths occurring only once. Every one of the patients relapsed after autologous stem cell transplantation (brentuximab vedotin exposure was variable). CDR3 size: 14 residues. Germline CDR1 SGDLS, CDR2 YYNGEE. The V and J ends lost 2 bases and 5 bases respectively, with 12 bases between them. Study-level points and caveats: Lower baseline TCR diversity marked trial partial responders and progressors.

The TCR was taken from a human donor with classical Hodgkin lymphoma. This material consisted of peripheral blood mononuclear cells (PBMCs), taken at baseline. This chain links TRBV9 with TRBJ2-3; D is undetermined. As DNA, the CDR3 is TGTGCCAGCAGCGTGAGTAGGGTCGGAGATACGCAGTATTTT. Residues: CASSVSRVGDTQYF.